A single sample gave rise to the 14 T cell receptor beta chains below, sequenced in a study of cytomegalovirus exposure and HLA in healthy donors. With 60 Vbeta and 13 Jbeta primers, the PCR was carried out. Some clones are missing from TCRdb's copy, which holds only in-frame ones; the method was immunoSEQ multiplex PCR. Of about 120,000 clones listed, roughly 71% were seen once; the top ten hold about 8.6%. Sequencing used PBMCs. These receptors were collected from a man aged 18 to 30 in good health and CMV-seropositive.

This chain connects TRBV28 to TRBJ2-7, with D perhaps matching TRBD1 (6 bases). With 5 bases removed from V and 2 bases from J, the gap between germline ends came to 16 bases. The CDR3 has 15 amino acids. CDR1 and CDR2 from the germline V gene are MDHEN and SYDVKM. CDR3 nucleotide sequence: TGTGCCAGCAGTCTGACAGGTACCAAAACCTACGAGCAGTACTTC. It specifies CASSLTGTKTYEQYF.

The chain's CDR3 is CASSPRLQGFLNSGNTIYF. The CDR3 DNA sequence: TGTGCCAGCTCACCCCGTCTGCAGGGGTTCTTAAACTCTGGAAACACCATATATTTT. V is TRBV18 and J is TRBJ1-3; D is perhaps TRBD1 (6 bases). V dropped 3 bases and J dropped 0 bases, with 21 bases sitting between them. The CDR3 covers 19 residues. Germline CDR1 KGHSH, CDR2 LQKENI.

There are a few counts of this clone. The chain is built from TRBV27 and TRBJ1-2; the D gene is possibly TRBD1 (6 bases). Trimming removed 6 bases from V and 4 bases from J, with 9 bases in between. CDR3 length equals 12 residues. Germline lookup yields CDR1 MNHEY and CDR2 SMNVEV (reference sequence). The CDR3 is CASRGDTYGYTF. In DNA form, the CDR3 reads TGTGCCAGCAGGGGGGACACCTATGGCTACACCTTC.

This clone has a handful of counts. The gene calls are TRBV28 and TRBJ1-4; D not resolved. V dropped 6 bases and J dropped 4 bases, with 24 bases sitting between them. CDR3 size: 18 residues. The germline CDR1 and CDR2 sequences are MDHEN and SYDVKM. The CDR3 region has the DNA TGTGCCAGCAGAGATTATTCCCGGCGGAGGGCCGTTAATGAAAAACTGTTTTTT. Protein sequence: CASRDYSRRRAVNEKLFF.

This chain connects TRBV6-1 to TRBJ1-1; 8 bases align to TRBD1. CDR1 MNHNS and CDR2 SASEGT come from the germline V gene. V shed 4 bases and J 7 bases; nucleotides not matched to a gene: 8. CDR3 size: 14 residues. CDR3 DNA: TGTGCCAGCAGTGCGGACAGGGTGGTAGGTGAAGCTTTCTTT. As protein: CASSADRVVGEAFF.

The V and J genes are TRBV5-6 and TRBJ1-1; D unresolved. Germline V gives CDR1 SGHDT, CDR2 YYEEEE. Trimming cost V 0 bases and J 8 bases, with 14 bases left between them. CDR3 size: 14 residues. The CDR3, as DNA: TGTGCCAGCAGCTTGGGGAGTGGCGGGGTCGAAGCTTTCTTT. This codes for CASSLGSGGVEAFF.

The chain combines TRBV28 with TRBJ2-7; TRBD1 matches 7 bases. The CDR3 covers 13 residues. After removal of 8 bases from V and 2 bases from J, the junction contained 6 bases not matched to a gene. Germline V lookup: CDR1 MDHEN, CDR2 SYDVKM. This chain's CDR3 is CASPRTGPYEQYV. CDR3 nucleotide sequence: TGTGCCAGCCCTAGGACAGGACCCTACGAGCAGTACGTC.

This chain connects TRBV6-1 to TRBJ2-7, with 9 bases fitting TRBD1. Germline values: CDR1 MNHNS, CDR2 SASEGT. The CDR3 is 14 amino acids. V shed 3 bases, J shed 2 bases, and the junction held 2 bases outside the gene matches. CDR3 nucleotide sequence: TGTGCCAGCAGTGAGAACAGGGGGCCCTACGAGCAGTACGTC. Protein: CASSENRGPYEQYV.

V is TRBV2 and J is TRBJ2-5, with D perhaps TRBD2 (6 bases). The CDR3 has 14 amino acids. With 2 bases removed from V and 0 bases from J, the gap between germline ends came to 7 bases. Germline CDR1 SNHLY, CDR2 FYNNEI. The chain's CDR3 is CASSEQRDQETQYF. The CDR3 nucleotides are TGTGCCAGCAGTGAACAGCGGGACCAAGAGACCCAGTACTTC.

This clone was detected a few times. CDR3 amino acids: CASSTGGDEQYV. The CDR3 DNA sequence: TGTGCCAGCAGTACGGGCGGGGACGAGCAGTACGTC. The V gene is TRBV7-9, the J gene TRBJ2-7; D may be TRBD2 (6 bases). The CDR3 is 12 residues long. Trimming cost V 6 bases and J 5 bases, with 11 bases left between them. CDR1 and CDR2 from the germline V gene are SEHNR and FQNEAQ (reference sequence).

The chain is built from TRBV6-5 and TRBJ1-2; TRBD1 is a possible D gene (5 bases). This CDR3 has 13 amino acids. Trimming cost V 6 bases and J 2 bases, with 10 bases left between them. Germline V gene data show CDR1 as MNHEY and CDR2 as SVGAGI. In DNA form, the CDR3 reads TGTGCCAGCAGGGCCCAGGGAAACTATGGCTACACCTTC. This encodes CASRAQGNYGYTF.

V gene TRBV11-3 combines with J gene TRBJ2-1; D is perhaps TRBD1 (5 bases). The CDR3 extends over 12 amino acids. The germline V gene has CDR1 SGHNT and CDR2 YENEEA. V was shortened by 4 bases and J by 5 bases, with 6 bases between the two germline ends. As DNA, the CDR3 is TGTGCCAGCAGCTCGACAGACAATGAGCAGTTCTTC. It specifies CASSSTDNEQFF.

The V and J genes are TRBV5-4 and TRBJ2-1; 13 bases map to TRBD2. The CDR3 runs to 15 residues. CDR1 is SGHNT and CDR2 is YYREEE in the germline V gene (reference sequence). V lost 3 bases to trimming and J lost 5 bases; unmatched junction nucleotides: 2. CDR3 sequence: CASSSGLAGNNEQFF. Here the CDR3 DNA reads TGTGCCAGCAGCTCGGGACTAGCGGGGAACAATGAGCAGTTCTTC.

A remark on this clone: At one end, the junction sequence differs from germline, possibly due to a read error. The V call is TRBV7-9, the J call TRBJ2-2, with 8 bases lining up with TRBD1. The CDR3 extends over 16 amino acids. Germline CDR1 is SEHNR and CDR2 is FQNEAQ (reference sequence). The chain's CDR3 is CSSSSTGGKYTGELFF. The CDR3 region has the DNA TGTTCCAGCAGCTCTACAGGGGGAAAGTACACCGGGGAGCTGTTTTTT.